This T cell receptor beta chain was identified in a study of T cells after posttransplantation cyclophosphamide (dated by TCRdb to about 2016). The study in broad terms: T cell repertoire reconstitution was tracked by TRB sequencing after myeloablative bone marrow transplantation in which posttransplantation cyclophosphamide was used as GVHD prophylaxis. TRB sequencing was also done on up to about 3 additional blood samples from 2 to 5.2 years after transplant in 3 patients, and on pretransplant blood from a handful of patients. Antigen receptor sequencing was done on samples from 35 to 40 PTCy-treated patients and from 15 to 20 related bone marrow donors of those patients. Blood from every one of the approximately 37 PTCy patients who had 1-year posttransplant specimens underwent TRB sequencing. Public TRB sequences were searched against a database of over 3,500 sequences associated with responses to pathogens, tumor antigens, self-antigens and alloantigens. Because TRA and TRB clonality correlated tightly in roughly nine samples, later TCR analyses were limited to TRB. Study-wide findings and limitations: The TRB repertoires of T cells infiltrating skin or the GI tract showed only limited overlap with the TRB repertoires found in blood. Across the approximately 45 patients, TRB clonality was highly associated with recipient CMV seropositivity and CMV reactivation, and diversity with PTCy was similar to that in the CNI/methotrexate controls. At 1-2 months, donor-recipient similarity was low but rose over the first year, and the later blood repertoires were often dominated by donor CD8+ memory clones.

Concerning this clone: What antigen it recognizes has not been identified. Qualities for individual bases were not recorded, and no much larger clone is one base off.

PTCy-treated patients came from a prospective multi-institutional clinical trial. Peripheral blood and bone marrow mononuclear cells were isolated by Ficoll-Hypaque density centrifugation and cryopreserved. The germline V gene yields SGHNT for CDR1 and YENEEA for CDR2. V is reduced by 2 bases and J by 7 bases, leaving a spacing of 14 bases between them. The CDR3 goes from the cysteine to the phenylalanine over 15 residues. CDR3 DNA only is kept here, 45 bases in frame from base 1. Genomic DNA was the input for TRB sequencing, which was run either with the immunoSEQ assay at survey resolution or with the hsTCRB kit. Per the source publication's procedure: The immunoSEQ software handled initial read processing, and the LymphoSeq R package was used for repertoire analyses. Clonality was computed as 1 minus normalized Shannon entropy, and a Gini coefficient was also calculated for each TRB dataset. To infer phenotypes in unsorted samples, TRB sequences from sorted subsets of the recipient or donor were mapped onto the unsorted samples of the same recipient. The table comes from immuneACCESS by way of TCRdb, which keeps in-frame sequences with V and J called. Part of the clones is missing from these tables; in studies checked, under half for an unresolved V gene and the rest for unknown reasons. That table is the source of V, J and clone size, and D and trimming were worked out from the DNA. For this sample the table gives 50,000 to 65,000 clones, of which just over 85% were detected only once. The ten most abundant clones make up approximately 3% of the sample.

In this chain, TRBV11-3 is recombined with TRBJ2-2; perhaps TRBD1 is the D gene, with 6 bases matching. The sequence derives from a man aged 25-45 years with a blood cancer, CMV-positive, and with a related stem cell donor. The sample was PBMCs. For the CDR3, the sequence is CASSLLGGAVGELFF. The DNA reads as follows: TGTGCCAGCAGCTTATTAGGGGGAGCAGTCGGGGAGCTGTTTTTT.